The subject of this entry is one T cell receptor (beta chain). The count of this clone is one. No antigen is known for it. Base qualities are not at hand, and no much larger clone is one base apart. Libraries were constructed by the immunoSEQ multiplex PCR assay. Drawn from immuneACCESS, this table holds only the in-frame rearrangements with V and J called that TCRdb kept. Clones are partly lost; checked studies trace under half to an unresolved V gene and leave the rest unexplained. This sample is represented by about 22,000 clones; 85% to 95% of them were singletons. The ten largest clonotypes hold approximately 0.8% of the sample. Healthy humans were used as donors in the study. Based on the germline V gene, the CDR1 and CDR2 sequences are MDHEN and SYDVKM. The CDR3 starts with the cysteine, ends with the phenylalanine, and has 15 residues. Of the read, only the CDR3 DNA is kept; its 45 bases are in frame from base 1. Trimmed from V: 5 bases; trimmed from J: 3 bases; junction bases lacking a gene match: 5.

The entry originates in a study of T cell repertoires and Cas9 in healthy adults listed by TCRdb under 2018. In the study overall: Within the CD4 and CD8 compartments, the researchers characterized SpCas9-reactive T cells in terms of multi-effector potency, cytotoxicity and lineage determination. This study looked at whether people already carry T cell immunity to the Streptococcus pyogenes Cas9 nuclease (SpCas9), the enzyme used in CRISPR gene editing. Study-wide conclusions, independent of this receptor: SpCas9-reactive regulatory T cells were reported to mitigate proliferation and function of SpCas9-reactive effector T cells in vitro.

Sequencing was carried out using CD4+ effector T cells (CD127+, CD25-, CD137-, CD154-) from PBMCs; culture status not recorded. This receptor was taken from a human donor in good health. In this chain, TRBV28 is recombined with TRBJ2-7, with TRBD2 identical over 12 junction bases. The CDR3 has the sequence CASSPRLAGVYEQYF. DNA sequence: TGTGCCAGCAGTCCCCGACTAGCGGGGGTCTACGAGCAGTACTTC.